The clone carrying this TCR beta chain was found a few times. This sample stems from a study of T cell repertoires in cytomegalovirus infection. TCRdb fed the reads into MiXCR, producing one record per CDR3 protein. The repertoire holds around 260,000 distinct CDR3 sequences, with over 20% as singletons. The CDR3 runs 15 residues. Germline lookup yields CDR1 MNHEY and CDR2 SVGEGT. V lost 6 bases, J lost 5 bases, and 11 bases stayed unmatched. The V gene is TRBV6-2 or TRBV6-3, the J gene TRBJ2-5; 8 nucleotides agree with TRBD2. This TCR was recovered from a human donor in good health (CMV status not recorded). Some clones in this sample may be carry-over from other donors' samples. Sequenced material: PBMCs. DNA for the CDR3: TGTGCCAGCAGGCTTCGTCGGACTAGCTTTGAGACCCAGTACTTC. It specifies CASRLRRTSFETQYF.